The rows below give T cell receptor beta chains drawn from one sample of a study of blood T cell repertoires in COVID-19. Produced via immunoSEQ multiplex PCR; TCRdb's table is partial and in-frame only. There are 200,000 to 300,000 clones in the sample; around 88% occur only once, and 0.95% to 1.5% lies in the top ten. Input material: PBMCs or T cells enriched from blood (not recorded which). Source of these receptors: a woman in her 40s with acute COVID-19. CDR3s include the opening cysteine and the closing phenylalanine or tryptophan. A D gene is named only where the DNA matches it firmly. The listing skips clone size in some rows; elsewhere it reads once, few, many or a size class.

j_gene,abundance,d_gene,v_gene,CDR3nt,CDR3aa
TRBJ1-5,few,TRBD1,TRBV30,TGTGCCTGGTCGGGACAGGGAGGGTTTCAGCCCCAGCATTTT,CAWSGQGGFQPQHF
TRBJ1-1,once,NA,TRBV19,TGTGCCAGCCGCAACGAAAACGCGGGGAGCACTGAAGCTTTCTTT,CASRNENAGSTEAFF
TRBJ2-7,once,TRBD2,TRBV28,TGTGCCAGCAGACAGCACGGACTAGCGGGAAACCACTACGAGCAGTACTTC,CASRQHGLAGNHYEQYF
TRBJ1-1,NA,TRBD1,TRBV5-1,TGCGCCAGCAGCTTGATCTCCGGGACAGCCGGGGGCGAAGCTTTCTTT,CASSLISGTAGGEAFF
TRBJ2-5,NA,NA,TRBV5-1,TGCGCCAGCAGGCGAGCTGAGCAAGAGACCCAGTACTTC,CASRRAEQETQYF
TRBJ2-2,NA,TRBD2,TRBV24-1,TGTGCCACCAGTTTAACTAGCGGGAGAATAGGCGGGGAGCTGTTTTTT,CATSLTSGRIGGELFF
TRBJ1-1,NA,TRBD1,TRBV7-9,TGTGCCAGCAGTTCACAGGGGGGCACTGAAGCTTTCTTT,CASSSQGGTEAFF
TRBJ1-2,NA,TRBD1,TRBV30,TGTGCCTGGAGTGTCAACAGGGGGCATTATGGCTACACCTTC,CAWSVNRGHYGYTF
TRBJ1-4,NA,NA,TRBV5-1,TGCGCCAGCAGCTTGGGATTATCGGGAGCCAACGAAAAACTGTTTTTT,CASSLGLSGANEKLFF
TRBJ2-5,NA,NA,TRBV19,TGTGCCAGTAGTATAGTGCCAGGGGATATCCAAGAGACCCAGTACTTC,CASSIVPGDIQETQYF
TRBJ2-3,NA,TRBD2,TRBV7-8,TGTGCCAGCAGCCCTTCCGGGACTAGCGGGAGCACAGATACGCAGTATTTT,CASSPSGTSGSTDTQYF
TRBJ2-1,NA,TRBD2,TRBV7-2,TGTGCCAGCAGCTTAGCCCAGCGGGGATACTACAATGAGCAGTTCTTC,CASSLAQRGYYNEQFF
TRBJ1-2,few,NA,TRBV4-3,TGCGCCAGCAGCCAAGAGGGGGGGCCCTATGGCTACACCTTC,CASSQEGGPYGYTF
TRBJ2-1,NA,TRBD2,TRBV18,TGTGCCAGCTCACCAGGTAGCGGGAGTTTCAATGAGCAGTTCTTC,CASSPGSGSFNEQFF
TRBJ1-1,NA,NA,TRBV2,TGTGCCAGGGGGCAAGCCCCCCGAACAACTGAAGCTTTCTTT,CARGQAPRTTEAFF
TRBJ1-1,NA,NA,TRBV2,TGTGCCAGCACCAAGGAAGACCTGAGGCTCTTT,CASTKEDLRLF
TRBJ2-5,few,TRBD2,TRBV10-2,TGCGCCAGCAGTGAGCCGAATAGCGGGAATGGAAAGACCCAGTACTTC,CASSEPNSGNGKTQYF
TRBJ1-2,NA,NA,TRBV7-9,TGTGCCAGCAGCTTAGACAGGCCGGAATACTATGGCTACACCTTC,CASSLDRPEYYGYTF
TRBJ2-5,NA,NA,TRBV29-1,TGCAGCGTTGAGTTCGGGGGGCGGGAGACCCAGTACTTC,CSVEFGGRETQYF
TRBJ2-1,few,TRBD2,TRBV25-1,TGTGCCAGCAGTGAATTTAGCGGGACCTACAATGAGCAGTTCTTC,CASSEFSGTYNEQFF
TRBJ1-3,NA,NA,TRBV2,TGTGCCAGCAGCCAGGGAGGTACTGGAAACACCATATATTTT,CASSQGGTGNTIYF
TRBJ1-1,NA,NA,TRBV9,TGTGCCAGCAGCGTAGGACAGCTCCTGAACACTGAAGCTTTCTTT,CASSVGQLLNTEAFF
TRBJ1-3,NA,NA,TRBV5-4,TGTGCCAGCAGCTTGGCAGGGCGTGGACCTTCTGGAAACACCATATATTTT,CASSLAGRGPSGNTIYF
TRBJ1-3,NA,NA,TRBV6-5,TGTGCCAGCAGTTATGAGCAGGCATCTGGAAACACCATATATTTT,CASSYEQASGNTIYF
TRBJ1-4,NA,NA,TRBV5-5,TGTGCCAGCAGCTTACAGGGCGTGGGTCAGAAACTGTTTTTT,CASSLQGVGQKLFF
TRBJ2-2,NA,NA,TRBV28,TGTGCCAGCGGGGGAGCGGGCAGATCAAACACCGGGGAGCTGTTTTTT,CASGGAGRSNTGELFF
TRBJ2-3,NA,NA,TRBV11-2,TGTGCCAGCAGCAAAAGCCCGGGTGCAGATACGCAGTATTTT,CASSKSPGADTQYF
TRBJ1-4,NA,NA,TRBV5-5,TGTGCCAGCAGCTTCGGGGGAGCCGAATCCGAAAAACTGTTTTTT,CASSFGGAESEKLFF
TRBJ2-3,NA,TRBD2,TRBV4-1,TGCGCCAGCAGGTCGGGACTAGCGGGAGCCCGGGGTACGCAGTATTTT,CASRSGLAGARGTQYF
TRBJ1-5,once,TRBD1,TRBV24-1,TGTGCCACCAGTGATGGACAGGGAACTCAGCCCCAGCATTTT,CATSDGQGTQPQHF
TRBJ2-1,NA,NA,TRBV7-9,TGTGCCAGCAGCTCTACTAGTGGTGAGCAGTTCTTC,CASSSTSGEQFF
TRBJ2-1,NA,NA,TRBV28,TGTGCCAGCAGTGAGCCGGGACTTAGGAGCTCCTACAATGAGCAGTTCTTC,CASSEPGLRSSYNEQFF
TRBJ2-1,NA,NA,TRBV24-1,TGTGCCACCAGCCCGACTAGTCCCTCCTACAATGAGCAGTTCTTC,CATSPTSPSYNEQFF
TRBJ2-1,once,NA,TRBV5-1,TGCGCCAGCAGCTTGCGACAGTACAATGAGCAGTTCTTC,CASSLRQYNEQFF
TRBJ2-7,NA,NA,TRBV28,TGTGCCAGCAGTTTTCCCGGGGACTTAAGCTCCTACGAGCAGTACTTC,CASSFPGDLSSYEQYF
TRBJ1-4,NA,TRBD1,TRBV27,TGTGCCAGCAGTTCTTGGGGGACAGGGGACGAAAAACTGTTTTTT,CASSSWGTGDEKLFF
TRBJ2-1,NA,NA,TRBV5-1,TGCGCCAGCACCCGAGACCCGACGGGTAGCTTAACCCACAATGAGCAGTTCTTC,CASTRDPTGSLTHNEQFF
TRBJ1-2,NA,TRBD1,TRBV30,TGTGCCTGGAGTGGGGAGACAGGGTTAGGGTATGGCTACACCTTC,CAWSGETGLGYGYTF
TRBJ2-7,NA,TRBD1,TRBV19,TGTGCCAGTAGTCCCACGACAGGGACCTTAGCACGGGAGCAGTACTTC,CASSPTTGTLAREQYF
TRBJ2-1,NA,TRBD2,TRBV27,TGTGCCAGCAGTTTGAGGCTAGCGGGAGTAGGAGGCAATGAGCAGTTCTTC,CASSLRLAGVGGNEQFF
TRBJ2-3,NA,TRBD2,TRBV9,TGTGCCAGCAGCGTAGAGGGGACTAGCGGGGATACGCAGTATTTT,CASSVEGTSGDTQYF
TRBJ2-3,NA,TRBD1,TRBV27,TGTGCCAGCAGTCCTTGGACAGGGGCTACAGATACGCAGTATTTT,CASSPWTGATDTQYF
TRBJ2-2,NA,NA,TRBV7-2,TGTGCCAGCAGCTTAAATTTAGCCGGGGAGCTGTTTTTT,CASSLNLAGELFF
TRBJ2-1,NA,TRBD1,TRBV10-3,TGTGCCATCAGTGAGTCCGCCGGGACAGGGATTCCAAGCGAGCAGTTCTTC,CAISESAGTGIPSEQFF
TRBJ2-1,NA,NA,TRBV4-3,TGCGCCAGCAGCCAAGATTTTGGGGCAGACAATGAGCAGTTCTTC,CASSQDFGADNEQFF
TRBJ1-1,NA,NA,TRBV11-3,TGTGCCAGCAGCTTAGATCCGAGATTGAGTGAAACGGGGATCCCTGAAGCTTTCTTT,CASSLDPRLSETGIPEAFF
TRBJ2-7,few,NA,TRBV4-1,TGCGCCAGCAGCCAAAGAGGAGAGAATGAGCAGTACTTC,CASSQRGENEQYF
TRBJ1-1,NA,TRBD1,TRBV19,TGTGCCAGTAGTCTCCCGGGACAGGGGACAGAAGCTTTCTTT,CASSLPGQGTEAFF
TRBJ1-2,NA,NA,TRBV27,TGTGCCAGCAGTCCCCGATTTTCGGGGGGCGCACTCTATGGCTACACCTTC,CASSPRFSGGALYGYTF
TRBJ1-3,NA,NA,TRBV9,TGTGCCAGCAGCGTAGGGGACACCTCTGGAAACACCATATATTTT,CASSVGDTSGNTIYF
TRBJ1-1,NA,TRBD1,TRBV6-5,TGTGCCAGCAGTCGACAGGGGAGCGTCACTGAAGCTTTCTTT,CASSRQGSVTEAFF
TRBJ1-2,NA,NA,TRBV20-1,TGCAGTGCTAGTGGCGGAAACTATGGCTACACCTTC,CSASGGNYGYTF
TRBJ1-6,NA,TRBD1,TRBV27,TGTGCCAGCAGTTCGGGGGACAGATATAATTCACCCCTCCACTTT,CASSSGDRYNSPLHF
TRBJ1-2,NA,NA,TRBV2,TGTGCCAGCACGGGAGCAGAGGTGAACTATGGCTACACCTTC,CASTGAEVNYGYTF
TRBJ1-5,NA,TRBD1,TRBV10-3,TGTGCCATCAGTGAAGGGGGACAGAGGAATCAGCCCCAGCATTTT,CAISEGGQRNQPQHF
TRBJ1-5,NA,TRBD1,TRBV7-8,TGTGCCAGCAGCTTAGCGACAGGGGGGCTGGGACAGCCCCAGCATTTT,CASSLATGGLGQPQHF
TRBJ1-3,NA,TRBD1,TRBV28,TGTGCCAGCACCCCGGGGGGACAGGGGTCTGGAAACACCATATATTTT,CASTPGGQGSGNTIYF
TRBJ2-1,NA,NA,TRBV12-3/TRBV12-4,TGTGCCAGCAGTTTGCGGGATGAGCAGTTCTTC,CASSLRDEQFF
TRBJ2-1,NA,TRBD1,TRBV24-1,TGTGCCACCAGTCTTTTTACAGGGGGCTACAATGAGCAGTTCTTC,CATSLFTGGYNEQFF